This T cell receptor beta chain was identified in a study of blood T cell repertoires in COVID-19. About the research overall: Acute-phase and convalescent COVID-19 samples originated in the United States, Italy and Spain.

In Seattle, patients joined the study during active infection and were tracked longitudinally. Generated by immunoSEQ multiplex PCR, the TCRdb table keeps only in-frame clones and is missing some. The repertoire holds some 71,000 clones, with about 80% as singletons. The CDR3 has 14 amino acids. Germline CDR1 reads LNHDA; CDR2 reads SQIVND (reference sequence). The junction had 16 bases not matched to a gene; V was cut back by 8 bases and J by 9 bases. This TCR was sampled from a man between 50 and 59 years old with COVID-19, enrolled during active disease. Sequenced input: peripheral blood. V usage is TRBV19 and J usage is TRBJ2-7; 7 nucleotides match TRBD1. The DNA of the CDR3 is TGTGCCAGTTCCCCCCGTGCAGGGGGATTTGGGCAGTACTTC. Encoded protein: CASSPRAGGFGQYF.